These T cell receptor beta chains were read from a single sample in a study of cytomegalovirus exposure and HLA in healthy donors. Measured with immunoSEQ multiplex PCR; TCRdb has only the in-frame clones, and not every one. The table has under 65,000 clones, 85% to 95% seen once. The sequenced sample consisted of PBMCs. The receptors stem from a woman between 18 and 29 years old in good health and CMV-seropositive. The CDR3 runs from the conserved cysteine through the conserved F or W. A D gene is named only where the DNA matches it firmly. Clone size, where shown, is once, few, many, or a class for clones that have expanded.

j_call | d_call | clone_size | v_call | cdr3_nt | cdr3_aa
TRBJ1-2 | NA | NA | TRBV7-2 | TGTGCCAGCAGCTTAAGGGCAGGGGCTAACTATGGCTACACCTTC | CASSLRAGANYGYTF
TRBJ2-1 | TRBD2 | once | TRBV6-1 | TGTGCCAGCAGTGAAGCTTCTAGCGGGGCCTACAATGAGCAGTTCTTC | CASSEASSGAYNEQFF
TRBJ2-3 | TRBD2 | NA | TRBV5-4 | TGTGCCAGCAGCCGGAGGCTAGCGGGGACAGATACGCAGTATTTT | CASSRRLAGTDTQYF
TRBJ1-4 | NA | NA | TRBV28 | TGTGCCAGCAGTTTTTCAGGGGTGTTTGGCAATGAAAAACTGTTTTTT | CASSFSGVFGNEKLFF
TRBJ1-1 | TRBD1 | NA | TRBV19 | TGTGCCAGTAGTAAAGGGACAGGGGGCGCAGAAAACACTGAAGCTTTCTTT | CASSKGTGGAENTEAFF
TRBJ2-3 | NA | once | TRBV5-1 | TGCGCCAGCAGCTTGACCTTCGGAGCTAGCACAGATACGCAGTATTTT | CASSLTFGASTDTQYF
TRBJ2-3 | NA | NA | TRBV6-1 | TGTGCCAGCAGTGAAGCGGGCGTCACGGATACGCAGTATTTT | CASSEAGVTDTQYF
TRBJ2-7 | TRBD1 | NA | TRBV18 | TGTGCCAGCTCACCTGGGGGACAGGGCCCCTACGAGCAGTACTTC | CASSPGGQGPYEQYF
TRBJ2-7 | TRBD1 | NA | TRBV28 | TGTGCCAGCAGTCCGTCGGCAGGGGGACCCTACGAGCAGTACTTC | CASSPSAGGPYEQYF
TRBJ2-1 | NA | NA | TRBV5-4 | TGTGCCAGCAGCTTGGGTAGTTACAATGAGCAGTTCTTC | CASSLGSYNEQFF
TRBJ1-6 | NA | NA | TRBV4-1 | TGCGCCAGCAGCCAAGTGGACAGCGCGTCTTCACCCCTCCACTTT | CASSQVDSASSPLHF
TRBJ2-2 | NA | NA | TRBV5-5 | TGTGCCAGCAGCATAAACACCGGGGAGCTGTTTTTT | CASSINTGELFF
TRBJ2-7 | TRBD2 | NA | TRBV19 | TGTGCCAGTTCGTTTGGTAGCGGGGAGGAAGCCTACGAGCAGTACTTC | CASSFGSGEEAYEQYF
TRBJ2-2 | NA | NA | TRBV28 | TGTGCCAGCAGTTGGGCCTTAAGGACCGGGGAGCTGTTTTTT | CASSWALRTGELFF
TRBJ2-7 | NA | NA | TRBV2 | TGTGCCAGCAGTGCTCGGTCCCACGAGCAGTACTTC | CASSARSHEQYF
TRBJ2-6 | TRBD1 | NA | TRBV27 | TGTGCCACCCTATCAGGGGGTTCTGGGGCCAACGTCCTGACTTTC | CATLSGGSGANVLTF
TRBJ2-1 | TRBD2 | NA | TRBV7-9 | TGTGCCACCGGCGGGAGGTATGACGCGTCCTACAATGAGCAGTTCTTC | CATGGRYDASYNEQFF
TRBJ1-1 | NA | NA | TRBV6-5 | TGTGCCAGCAGTTACCAGGGCCTGAACACTGAAGCTTTCTTT | CASSYQGLNTEAFF
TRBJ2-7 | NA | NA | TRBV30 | TGTGCCTGGAGTCAGGCCTACGAGCAGTACTTC | CAWSQAYEQYF
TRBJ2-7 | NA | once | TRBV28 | TGTGCCAGCAGGGGGACTTTTCACTACGAGCAGTACTTC | CASRGTFHYEQYF
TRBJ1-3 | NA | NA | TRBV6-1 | TGTGCCAGCAGTGAAAGCCGCCGGGTGGGCATATATTTT | CASSESRRVGIYF
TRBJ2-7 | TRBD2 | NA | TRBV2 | TGTGCCAGCAGTGACGCCAGCGGGAGCCCAAACGAGCAGTACTTC | CASSDASGSPNEQYF
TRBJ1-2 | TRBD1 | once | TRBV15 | TGTGCCACCAGCGTAGACCGACAGGGTGGGGGTGGCTACACCTTC | CATSVDRQGGGGYTF
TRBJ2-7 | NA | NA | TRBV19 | TGTGCCAGTAGTGACCCAGGACGGGATGTCTACGAGCAGTACTTC | CASSDPGRDVYEQYF
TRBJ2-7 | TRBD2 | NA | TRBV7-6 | TGTGCCAGCAGCTCGACGGGGGGAACCTACGAGCAGTACTTC | CASSSTGGTYEQYF
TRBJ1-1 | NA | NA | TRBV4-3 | TGCGCCAGCAGCCAAACAGGGAATTCTGAAGCTTTCTTT | CASSQTGNSEAFF
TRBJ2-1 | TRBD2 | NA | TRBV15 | TGTGCCACCAGCGTCACTAGCGGGAGGAGTAGTTGGAATGAGCAGTTCTTC | CATSVTSGRSSWNEQFF
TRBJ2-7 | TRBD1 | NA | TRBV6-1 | TGTGCCAGCAGTGAAGTCGGGACAGTAGTCTCCTACGAGCAGTACTTC | CASSEVGTVVSYEQYF
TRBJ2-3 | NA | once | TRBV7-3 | TGTGCCAGCAGCTTTGGTGCAGGGGACACAGATACGCAGTATTTT | CASSFGAGDTDTQYF
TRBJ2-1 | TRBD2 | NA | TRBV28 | TGTGCCAGCAGTCCGGTGGGACTAGCAGCGAACAATGAGCAGTTCTTC | CASSPVGLAANNEQFF
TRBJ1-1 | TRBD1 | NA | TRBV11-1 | TGTGCCAGCAGCTTCGAGGACAGGGCGAACACTGAAGCTTTCTTT | CASSFEDRANTEAFF
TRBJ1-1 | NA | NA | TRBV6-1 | TGTGCCAGCAGTGAAAATTACAGGGAAGCTTTCTTT | CASSENYREAFF
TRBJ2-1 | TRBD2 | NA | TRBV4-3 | TGCGCCAGCAGCCAAGAACTAGCGGGGTATTACAATGAGCAGTTCTTC | CASSQELAGYYNEQFF
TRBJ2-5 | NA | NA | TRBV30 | TGTGCCTGGAGTTCGGGAGAGACCCAGTACTTC | CAWSSGETQYF
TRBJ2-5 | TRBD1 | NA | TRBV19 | TGTGCCAGTAGTATCGGAAGGGACAGACAAGAGACCCAGTACTTC | CASSIGRDRQETQYF
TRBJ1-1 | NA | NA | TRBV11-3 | TGTGCCAGCAGCTTAACAGCGGGGGGCACTGAAGCTTTCTTT | CASSLTAGGTEAFF
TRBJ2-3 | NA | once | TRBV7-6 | TGTGCCAGCAGCTTAGTAGGTGGCAGGGGCACAGATACGCAGTATTTT | CASSLVGGRGTDTQYF
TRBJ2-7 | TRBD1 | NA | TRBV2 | TGTGCCAGCAGCCCCACAGGGGGATACTACGAGCAGTACTTC | CASSPTGGYYEQYF
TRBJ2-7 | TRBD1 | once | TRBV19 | TGTGCCAGTAGCCCCAACACAGGGGCCTACGAGCAGTACTTC | CASSPNTGAYEQYF
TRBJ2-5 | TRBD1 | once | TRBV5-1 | TGCGCCAGCAGTACGACAGGGGGGGTACAAGAGACCCAGTACTTC | CASSTTGGVQETQYF
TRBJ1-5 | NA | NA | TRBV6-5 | TGTGCCAGCAGTTTCGGGTCAGGGGCTCAGCCCCAGCATTTT | CASSFGSGAQPQHF
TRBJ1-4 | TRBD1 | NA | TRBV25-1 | TGTGCCAGCAGTGGGGGTTTTGGGACAGCAAGAGGGGAAAAACTGTTTTTT | CASSGGFGTARGEKLFF
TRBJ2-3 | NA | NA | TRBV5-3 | TGTGCCCGGGGGACCGATACGCAGTATTTT | CARGTDTQYF
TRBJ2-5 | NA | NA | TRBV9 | TGTGCCAGCAGCAAAGGGACCGGGAGAGGACAAGAGACCCAGTACTTC | CASSKGTGRGQETQYF
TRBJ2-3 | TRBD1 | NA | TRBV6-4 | TGTGCCAGCAGACAGGACAGGGCATCCACAGATACGCAGTATTTT | CASRQDRASTDTQYF
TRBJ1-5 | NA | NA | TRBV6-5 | TGTGCCAGCAGGGTGACAGGCAGCAATCAGCCCCAGCATTTT | CASRVTGSNQPQHF
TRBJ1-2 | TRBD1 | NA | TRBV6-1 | TGTGCCAGCAGCGCCGGGACAGGCTATGGCTACACCTTC | CASSAGTGYGYTF
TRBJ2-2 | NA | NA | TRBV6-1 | TGTGCCAGCAGTTTACGACAGGCATCTACCGGGGAGCTGTTTTTT | CASSLRQASTGELFF
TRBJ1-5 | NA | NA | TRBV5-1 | TGCGCCAGCAGCTTGGGGACAGCTCTCAATCAGCCCCAGCATTTT | CASSLGTALNQPQHF
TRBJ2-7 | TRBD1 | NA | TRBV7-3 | TGTGCCAGCAGCTTAACCAGGACAGGGTCGGGCGAGCAGTACTTC | CASSLTRTGSGEQYF
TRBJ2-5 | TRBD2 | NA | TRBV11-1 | TGTGCCAGCAGCCGACGGGGACTAGCGGGGGCGGAGACCCAGTACTTC | CASSRRGLAGAETQYF
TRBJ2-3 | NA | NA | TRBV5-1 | TGCGCCAGCAGCTTTCTCACAGATACGCAGTATTTT | CASSFLTDTQYF
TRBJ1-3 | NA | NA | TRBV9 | TGTGCCAGCAGCGCCCAAAATCGAAGGGGTCTTGGAAACACCATATATTTT | CASSAQNRRGLGNTIYF
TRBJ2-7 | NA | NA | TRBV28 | TGTGCCAGCAGTATAGCGAGTGGAACCAAGTACTTC | CASSIASGTKYF
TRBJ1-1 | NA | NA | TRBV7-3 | TGTGCCAGCAGCTCGGGACACCCGAACACTGAAGCTTTCTTT | CASSSGHPNTEAFF